This is a list of T cell receptor beta chains from one sample in a study of identifying expanded T cells in peripheral blood. Profiling relied on immunoSEQ multiplex PCR, and the TCRdb table lists in-frame clones only, not all of them. The table lists 120,000 or so clones, 84% of them singletons. The sequencing input was blood. The receptors here all came from a person between 18 and 75 years old in good health. CDR3s leave out the opening cysteine and the closing phenylalanine or tryptophan.

V	length	CDR3
TRBV11-3	12	ASSLSQGNYGYT
TRBV25-1	12	ASSQHKGNTEAF
TRBV19	16	ASSTPLGQGARNQPQH
TRBV9	12	ASSVVGEAGELF
TRBV15	14	ATSSSRTGKNYGYT
TRBV6-6	14	ASSSSPALGGNTIY
TRBV9	13	ASSASSSYNSPLH
TRBV6-5	12	ASSGRTGVYGYT
TRBV6-1	13	ASRTVSNANYGYT
TRBV9	12	ASSGRPQGDTIY
TRBV27	10	ASNGGGVEAF
TRBV19	13	ASSIFLQGVSGYT
TRBV29-1	12	SVTFWRQTETQY
TRBV5-4	14	ASRGRGGSSNYGYT
TRBV9	14	ASSAHRDYPGNTIY
TRBV27	15	ASSPADTQQVLHGYT
TRBV6-5	12	ASSSVGFLYGYT
TRBV7-2	12	ASSLGQITGELF
TRBV6-4	12	ASSDSNKGTEAF
TRBV11-3	13	ASSLTVTYNSPLH
TRBV6-6	10	ASSSRQIEAF
TRBV2	11	ASMSSLNTEAF
TRBV5-1	14	ASSLGVGTGQETQY
TRBV18	12	ASSQVTGNYGYT
TRBV7-9	12	ASSPRGPHEKLF
TRBV27	12	ASSFSGEYNEQF
TRBV21-1	14	ASSKKCVPYNSPLH
TRBV19	10	ASSPNMGEQY
TRBV7-2	9	ASSSRGRAF
TRBV19	16	ASSIVTIGTGLSYEQY